This record looks at one T cell receptor (beta chain) sequence and its context. This specimen belongs to a study of blood T cell repertoires in COVID-19. Study-wide context: T cells, B-cell-depleted T cells, or PBMCs provided the cDNA or gDNA that served as material.

Germline values: CDR1 KGHSH, CDR2 LQKENI. The CDR3 extends over 16 amino acids. V was clipped by 4 bases and J by 4 bases, with 19 bases between them. As originally analysed: Cell counts per sample came from amplifying reference gene primers. Libraries were prepared by immunoSEQ multiplex PCR; TCRdb keeps only in-frame clonotypes and omits some of them. That table gives V, J and clone size, and the DNA gave D and trimming. The sample contains 100,000 or so clones, about 90% of which appear only once. The chain has TRBV18 and TRBJ1-1; D might be TRBD1 (5 bases). Sequences were obtained from peripheral blood. The sequence came from a woman aged 25-40 years with acute or convalescent COVID-19. CDR3 sequence: CASSRSQGGSGTEAFF. Here the CDR3 DNA reads TGTGCCAGCTCACGAAGCCAGGGCGGTTCAGGCACTGAAGCTTTCTTT.